These 29 T cell receptor beta chains were sequenced from one sample in a study of T cells after yellow fever vaccination. TCRdb independently ran MiXCR on the 5' RACE reads; one entry per CDR3 protein. The sample comprises about 350,000 distinct CDR3 sequences, 7% to 9% of which are singletons, and approximately 18% rests with the top ten. The specimen comprised PBMCs, sampled roughly 47 days after the first yellow fever vaccination. These receptors all come from a man aged 18 to 30 who received the YFV17D yellow fever vaccine.

This clonotype was seen a few times. The V gene is TRBV4-2, the J gene TRBJ2-5; D assignment may be TRBD1 or TRBD2 (5 bases each). The CDR3 has 16 residues. V was shortened by 2 bases and J by 5 bases, with 18 bases between the two germline ends. Germline V gene sequence: CDR1 LGHNA, CDR2 YNFKEQ. The CDR3 nucleotides are TGTGCCAGCAGCCAACCAAGGGGCAGTCCGGGGGAGACCCAGTACTTC. It encodes CASSQPRGSPGETQYF.

Only a few counts were recorded for this clonotype. The chain couples TRBV6-5 to TRBJ2-6; D not resolved. The V and J ends lost 2 bases and 0 bases respectively, with 8 bases between them. CDR3 length: 16 amino acids. In germline, CDR1 is MNHEY, CDR2 SVGAGI. The CDR3 region is CASSYEASSGANVLTF. Here the CDR3 DNA reads TGTGCCAGCAGTTACGAGGCCAGCTCTGGGGCCAACGTCCTGACTTTC.

V and J are TRBV15 and TRBJ2-5, with a tentative D call TRBD2 (5 bases). CDR1 and CDR2 from the germline V gene are LNHNV and YYDKDF (reference sequence). This CDR3 spans 16 amino acids. The V gene lost 0 bases and the J gene lost 4 bases, with 15 bases spanning the gap. The CDR3 DNA sequence: TGTGCCACCAGCAGAGATCTCCCGGGGAAGGGAGAGACCCAGTACTTC. Its translation: CATSRDLPGKGETQYF.

In its sample, this clonotype was seen a few times. The chain employs TRBV4-2 and TRBJ2-5, with D perhaps matching TRBD2 (5 bases). Germline V gives CDR1 LGHNA, CDR2 YNFKEQ. The CDR3 consists of 15 residues. The V end lost 1 base, the J end lost 5 bases, and 14 bases lay between the germline ends. The CDR3 nucleotides are TGTGCCAGCAGCCAAGGGAAGAGGGTTGGGGAGACCCAGTACTTC. Amino acids: CASSQGKRVGETQYF.

This clonotype was observed a handful of times. The genes are TRBV20-1 and TRBJ1-6, with D possibly matching TRBD1 (5 bases). Looked up from germline, CDR1 is DFQATT and CDR2 is SNEGSKA (reference sequence). CDR3 length: 13 residues. The ends were cut back, 6 bases at V and 5 bases at J, with 11 bases in the middle. The CDR3 DNA reads TGCAGTGCCACCGAGGACAATAATTCACCCCTCCACTTT. This gives the protein CSATEDNNSPLHF.

The gene calls are TRBV7-3 and TRBJ1-2, with 10 nucleotides matching TRBD1. Germline V CDR1 and CDR2: SGHTA, FQGTGA. The V gene end was trimmed by 0 bases and the J gene end by 8 bases; junction bases not matched to a gene: 6. The CDR3 has 15 residues. As DNA, the CDR3 is TGTGCCAGCAGCTTAACGGCGGGACAGGGGAGGGGCTACACCTTC. Its translation is CASSLTAGQGRGYTF.

Here the CDR3 DNA reads TGTGCCAGCAGCTTACTTTTTGATCGGACAGGGGACGGCTACACCTTC. This codes for CASSLLFDRTGDGYTF. V and J are TRBV7-9 and TRBJ1-2; 9 positions match TRBD1. V lost 2 bases to trimming and J lost 8 bases; unmatched junction nucleotides: 12. Germline values: CDR1 SEHNR, CDR2 FQNEAQ (reference sequence). There are 16 residues in the CDR3.

This clonotype was seen only a few times. The junction differs from germline at one of its ends, possibly a read error. The chain links TRBV4-3 to TRBJ1-1, with D hard to call. This CDR3 is 13 amino acids long. Looked up from germline, CDR1 is LGHNA and CDR2 is YSLEER. The CDR3 coding sequence is TGTGCCAGCAGCGAACATATGAACACTGAAGCTTTCTTT. This translates into CASSEHMNTEAFF.

This clonotype was observed a few times. The CDR3 DNA sequence: TGTGCCAGCAGCTACAGTGGTTGGAACACCGGGGAGCTGTTTTTT. Protein sequence: CASSYSGWNTGELFF. This chain joins TRBV7-2 and TRBJ2-2, with D hard to call. V dropped 4 bases and J dropped 1 base, with 10 bases sitting between them. The CDR3 runs 15 residues. The germline V gene encodes CDR1 SGHTA and CDR2 FQGNSA.

This clonotype appeared many times. The chain employs TRBV7-9 and TRBJ2-4; no clear D gene. The V and J ends lost 5 bases and 8 bases respectively, with 13 bases between them. This CDR3 region has 13 residues. Per the germline V gene, CDR1 is SEHNR and CDR2 is FQNEAQ (reference sequence). This CDR3 reads CASSPPTGDIQYF. In nucleotides, the CDR3 is TGTGCCAGCAGCCCCCCTACGGGTGACATTCAGTACTTC.

This clonotype has only a few counts. The chain recombines TRBV5-1 with TRBJ2-7; D is possibly TRBD2 (7 bases). The CDR3 has 16 amino acids. In germline, CDR1 is SGHRS, CDR2 YFSETQ. Trimming removed 5 bases at V and 3 bases at J, with 21 bases between. In DNA, the CDR3 is TGCGCCAGCAGGCGCGCCGGGGGGCCCGAAGACTACGAGCAGTACTTC. Translating gives CASRRAGGPEDYEQYF.

The chain employs TRBV6-2 or TRBV6-3 and TRBJ2-7; D unclear. Per germline, CDR1 MNHEY and CDR2 SVGEGT. This CDR3 is 15 amino acids long. Between the trimmed V and J ends, which lost 2 bases and 2 bases, there was a span of 13 bases. CDR3 DNA sequence: TGTGCCAGCAGTTACCCGCGGCCTATACCCTACGAGCAGTACGTC. It encodes CASSYPRPIPYEQYV.

The chain joins TRBV6-1 to TRBJ1-1; D is uncertain. This CDR3 spans 13 amino acids. Per the germline V gene, CDR1 is MNHNS and CDR2 is SASEGT. V gave up 6 bases and J gave up 3 bases, with 11 bases separating them. CDR3 DNA sequence: TGTGCCAGCAGCCCTTTTGTTGACACTGAAGCTTTCTTT. Residues: CASSPFVDTEAFF.

The chain employs TRBV7-9 and TRBJ2-3, with D perhaps given as TRBD1 or TRBD2 (5 bases each). CDR1 and CDR2 (germline): SEHNR, FQNEAQ (reference sequence). The CDR3 is 14 amino acids. Trimming removed 4 bases at V and 6 bases at J, with 14 bases between. The chain's CDR3 is CASSSPRGWDTQYF. In DNA, the CDR3 is TGTGCCAGCAGCTCCCCGAGGGGTTGGGATACGCAGTATTTT. The full variable domain, with the rest looked up from reference TRBV7-9 and TRBJ2-3, is DTGVSQNPRHKITKRGQNVTFRCDPISEHNRLYWYRQTLGQGPEFLTYFQNEAQLEKSRLLSDRFSAERPKGSFSTLEIQRTEQGDSAMYLCASSSPRGWDTQYFGPGTRLTVL.

The chain recombines TRBV5-1 with TRBJ2-5; D is perhaps TRBD1 (5 bases). This CDR3 comprises 16 residues. CDR1 is SGHRS and CDR2 is YFSETQ in the germline V gene. Trimming shortened V by 0 bases and J by 2 bases, and 14 bases separated the two germline ends. The CDR3 nucleotides read TGCGCCAGCAGCTTGGACAGGCGGATATCTCAAGAGACCCAGTACTTC. Its protein product is CASSLDRRISQETQYF.

This clonotype showed up just a few times. This chain connects TRBV7-2 to TRBJ2-2, with D tentatively TRBD1 (6 bases). Trimming shortened V by 5 bases and J by 7 bases, and 14 bases separated the two germline ends. There are 14 residues in the CDR3. Germline lookup yields CDR1 SGHTA and CDR2 FQGNSA. This CDR3 reads CASSPQGRGGELFF. Here the CDR3 DNA reads TGTGCCAGCAGCCCTCAGGGGCGCGGCGGGGAGCTGTTTTTT.

This clonotype was found a few times. The chain uses TRBV11-1 and TRBJ2-7, with TRBD2 matching 9 bases. The germline CDR1 and CDR2 sequences are SGHAT and FQDESV (reference sequence). J gave up 1 base and V 5 bases, and 15 bases lay outside the gene matches. CDR3 length: 18 residues. CDR3 nucleotides: TGTGCCAGCAGCCCGACTTTGGCGGGGGGGACGAATTCCTACGAGCAGTACGTC. Translation gives CASSPTLAGGTNSYEQYV.

This clonotype occurred a few times. This sequence joins TRBV14 and TRBJ2-1; 13 bases are a match to TRBD2. The CDR3 covers 16 residues. Germline values: CDR1 SGHDN, CDR2 FVKESK. Trimming cost V 2 bases and J 2 bases; bases outside gene matches: 0. The CDR3 protein is CASSQTSGGAYNEQFF. For the CDR3, the DNA is TGTGCCAGCAGCCAAACTAGCGGGGGGGCCTACAATGAGCAGTTCTTC.

This clonotype was counted many times. The chain has TRBV10-3 and TRBJ1-1; 11 bases match TRBD1. With V trimmed by 7 bases and J by 4 bases, 5 bases remained unmatched. This CDR3 is built from 14 residues. The germline V gene has CDR1 ENHRY and CDR2 SYGVKD. Here the CDR3 DNA reads TGTGCCATCAACCCCGGGACAGGGGGCACTGAAGCTTTCTTT. Translated: CAINPGTGGTEAFF.

CDR3 in DNA: TGTGCCAGCAGCTTTGGACAGGGCTATAATTCACCCCTCCACTTT. This sequence encodes CASSFGQGYNSPLHF. The rearrangement uses TRBV7-2 and TRBJ1-6; TRBD1 matches 8 bases. Per germline, CDR1 SGHTA and CDR2 FQGNSA. This CDR3 comprises 15 residues. The V gene end was trimmed by 3 bases and the J gene end by 3 bases; junction bases not matched to a gene: 1.

As to this clonotype: An end of the junction differs from the germline gene, which may be a read error. The CDR3 DNA is TGTGCCAGCAGCCGGGTAGACAGGAACGCCGGGGAGCTGTTTTTT. This translates into CASSRVDRNAGELFF. The rearrangement joins TRBV7-9 to TRBJ2-2, with a possible D match to TRBD1 (6 bases). There are 15 residues in the CDR3. In germline, CDR1 is SEHNR, CDR2 FQNEAQ (reference sequence). The variable domain in full, completed from reference TRBV7-9 and TRBJ2-2, reads DTGVSQNPRHKITKRGQNVTFRCDPISEHNRLYWYRQTLGQGPEFLTYFQNEAQLEKSRLLSDRFSAERPKGSFSTLEIQRTEQGDSAMYLCASSRVDRNAGELFFGEGSRLTVL.

The V and J genes are TRBV9 and TRBJ2-7; no clear D. The V gene lost 0 bases and the J gene lost 2 bases, with 12 bases spanning the gap. CDR1 and CDR2 from the germline V gene are SGDLS and YYNGEE. CDR3 size: 15 residues. The CDR3 is CASSVDMGLTYEQYF. The CDR3 nucleotides read TGTGCCAGCAGCGTAGATATGGGGTTAACCTACGAGCAGTACTTC.

This clonotype has more than one count but fewer than ten. The chain couples TRBV5-1 to TRBJ2-1; 8 bases align to TRBD2. Germline CDR1 and CDR2: SGHRS and YFSETQ. The CDR3 totals 15 residues. Germline trimming cut 6 bases from V and 7 bases from J; bases unmatched to any gene: 12. CDR3 amino acids: CASTNDGLAANEQFF. The DNA of the CDR3 is TGCGCCAGCACTAACGATGGACTAGCAGCTAATGAGCAGTTCTTC.

This chain links TRBV27 with TRBJ2-5, with 12 bases fitting TRBD2. With 4 bases clipped from V and 4 bases from J, the junction kept 4 bases outside the gene matches. The CDR3 extends over 15 amino acids. Germline loops: CDR1 MNHEY, CDR2 SMNVEV (reference sequence). In nucleotides, the CDR3 is TGTGCCAGCAGTTGGAGACTAGCGGGGGCAGAGACCCAGTACTTC. It specifies CASSWRLAGAETQYF.

The chain carries TRBV5-1 and TRBJ2-1; a possible D gene is TRBD1 (6 bases). The CDR3 sequence is 14 residues long. The V gene's germline CDR1 is SGHRS and CDR2 YFSETQ. Trimming took 4 bases from V and 5 from J, leaving 13 bases between them. The CDR3: CASSLVWTDNEQFF. CDR3 bases: TGCGCCAGCAGCCTAGTATGGACAGACAATGAGCAGTTCTTC.

V gene TRBV5-6 combines with J gene TRBJ2-6, with D perhaps assigned TRBD1 or TRBD2 (5 bases each). Trimming removed 4 bases from V and 2 bases from J, with 13 bases in between. CDR3 length equals 16 residues. Germline CDR1 SGHDT, CDR2 YYEEEE. CDR3 DNA: TGTGCCAGCAGCCGAGGGACGGGGACTGGGGCCAACGTCCTGACTTTC. Its translation: CASSRGTGTGANVLTF.

This clonotype was observed a few times. The chain uses TRBV12-3 or TRBV12-4 and TRBJ2-7, with D perhaps TRBD1 or TRBD2 (5 bases each). The CDR3 is made up of 12 amino acids. Trimming took 6 bases from V and 7 from J, leaving 13 bases between them. CDR3 sequence: CASSEGSPEQYF. DNA for the CDR3: TGTGCCAGCAGCGAGGGGTCGCCGGAGCAGTACTTC.

V usage is TRBV5-6 and J usage is TRBJ2-5, with 9 bases lining up with TRBD2. V shed 0 bases and J 2 bases; nucleotides not matched to a gene: 2. Germline V gene lookup returns CDR1 SGHDT and CDR2 YYEEEE. The CDR3 runs to 15 residues. The CDR3 sequence: CASSLASGDQETQYF. CDR3 DNA sequence: TGTGCCAGCAGCTTGGCTAGCGGGGATCAAGAGACCCAGTACTTC.

The chain couples TRBV5-1 to TRBJ2-1; 11 bases are shared with TRBD2. CDR1 SGHRS and CDR2 YFSETQ come from the germline V gene. The CDR3 contains 14 residues. V shed 5 bases and J 5 bases; nucleotides not matched to a gene: 3. CDR3 amino acids: CASRTSGEHNEQFF. The CDR3 DNA sequence: TGCGCCAGCAGGACTAGCGGGGAACACAATGAGCAGTTCTTC.